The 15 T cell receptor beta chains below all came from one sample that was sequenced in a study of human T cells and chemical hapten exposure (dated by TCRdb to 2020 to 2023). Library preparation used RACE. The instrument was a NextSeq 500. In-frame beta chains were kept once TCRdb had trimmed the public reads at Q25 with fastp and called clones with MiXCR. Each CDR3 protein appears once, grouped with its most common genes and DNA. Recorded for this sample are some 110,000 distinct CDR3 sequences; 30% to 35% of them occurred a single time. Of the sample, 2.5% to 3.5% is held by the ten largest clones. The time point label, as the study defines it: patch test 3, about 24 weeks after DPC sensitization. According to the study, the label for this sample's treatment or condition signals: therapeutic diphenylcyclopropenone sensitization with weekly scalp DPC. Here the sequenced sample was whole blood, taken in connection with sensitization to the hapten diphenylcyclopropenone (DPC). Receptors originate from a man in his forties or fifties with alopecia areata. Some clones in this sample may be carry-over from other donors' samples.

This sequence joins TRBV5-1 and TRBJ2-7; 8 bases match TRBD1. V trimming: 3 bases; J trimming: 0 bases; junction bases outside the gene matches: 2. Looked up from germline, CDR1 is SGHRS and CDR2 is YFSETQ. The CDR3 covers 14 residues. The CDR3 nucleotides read TGCGCCAGCAGCTGGGGGACAGGCTCCTACGAGCAGTACTTC. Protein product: CASSWGTGSYEQYF.

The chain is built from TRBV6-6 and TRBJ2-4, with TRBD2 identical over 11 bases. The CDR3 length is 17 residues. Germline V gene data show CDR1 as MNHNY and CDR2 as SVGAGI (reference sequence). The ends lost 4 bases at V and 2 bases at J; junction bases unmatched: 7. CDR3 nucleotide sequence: TGTGCCAGCAGTTGGTTAGCGGGAGGGGTGTCCAAAAACATTCAGTACTTC. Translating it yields CASSWLAGGVSKNIQYF.

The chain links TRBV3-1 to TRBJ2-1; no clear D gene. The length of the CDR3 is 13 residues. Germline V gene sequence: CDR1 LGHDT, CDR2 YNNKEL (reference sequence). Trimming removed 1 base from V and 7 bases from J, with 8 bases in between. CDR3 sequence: CASSQVTENEQFF. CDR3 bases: TGTGCCAGCAGCCAAGTCACAGAAAATGAGCAGTTCTTC.

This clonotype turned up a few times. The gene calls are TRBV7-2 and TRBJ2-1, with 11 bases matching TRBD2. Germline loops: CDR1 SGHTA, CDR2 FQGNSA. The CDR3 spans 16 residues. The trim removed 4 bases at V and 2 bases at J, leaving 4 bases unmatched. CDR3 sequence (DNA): TGTGCCAGCAGCTCGTTAGCGGGAGGGACCTACAATGAGCAGTTCTTC. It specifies CASSSLAGGTYNEQFF.

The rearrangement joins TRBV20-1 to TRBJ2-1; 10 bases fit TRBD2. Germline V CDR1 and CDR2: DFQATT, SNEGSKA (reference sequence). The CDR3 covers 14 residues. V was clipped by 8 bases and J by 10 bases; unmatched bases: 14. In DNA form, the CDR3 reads TGCAGTATACCGGCTAGCGGGGGCTTTATGGAGCAGTTCTTC. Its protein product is CSIPASGGFMEQFF.

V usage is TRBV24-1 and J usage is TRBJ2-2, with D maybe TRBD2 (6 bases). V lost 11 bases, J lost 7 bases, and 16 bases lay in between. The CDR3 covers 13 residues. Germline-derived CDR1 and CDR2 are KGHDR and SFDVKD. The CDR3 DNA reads TGTGCCAGCCAGTCTGGAGGGAACGGGGAGCTGTTTTTT. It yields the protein CASQSGGNGELFF.

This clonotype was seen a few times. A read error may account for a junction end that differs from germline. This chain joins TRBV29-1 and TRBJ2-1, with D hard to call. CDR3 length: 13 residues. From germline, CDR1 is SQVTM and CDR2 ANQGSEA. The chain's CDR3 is CTVGWGTYNEQFF. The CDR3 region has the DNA TGCACCGTTGGTTGGGGAACCTACAATGAGCAGTTCTTC.

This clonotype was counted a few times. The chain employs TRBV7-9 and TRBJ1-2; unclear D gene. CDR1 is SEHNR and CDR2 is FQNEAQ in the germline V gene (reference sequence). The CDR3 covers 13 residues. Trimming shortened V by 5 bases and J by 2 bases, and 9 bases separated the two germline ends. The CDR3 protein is CASSATENYGYTF. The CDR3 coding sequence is TGTGCCAGCAGCGCAACAGAGAACTATGGCTACACCTTC.

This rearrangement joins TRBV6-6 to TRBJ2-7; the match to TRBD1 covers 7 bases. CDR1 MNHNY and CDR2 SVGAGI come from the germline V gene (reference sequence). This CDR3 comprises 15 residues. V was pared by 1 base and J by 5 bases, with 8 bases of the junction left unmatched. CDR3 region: CASSYYGTGVDEQYF. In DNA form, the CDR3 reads TGTGCCAGCAGTTACTACGGAACAGGGGTCGACGAGCAGTACTTC.

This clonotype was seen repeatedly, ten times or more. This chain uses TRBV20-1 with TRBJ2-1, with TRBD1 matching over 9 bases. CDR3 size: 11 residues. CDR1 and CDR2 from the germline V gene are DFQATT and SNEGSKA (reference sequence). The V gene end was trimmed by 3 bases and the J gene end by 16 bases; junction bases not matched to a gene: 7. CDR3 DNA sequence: TGCAGTGCTAGGCCGGGACAGGGCGAATTCTTC. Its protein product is CSARPGQGEFF.

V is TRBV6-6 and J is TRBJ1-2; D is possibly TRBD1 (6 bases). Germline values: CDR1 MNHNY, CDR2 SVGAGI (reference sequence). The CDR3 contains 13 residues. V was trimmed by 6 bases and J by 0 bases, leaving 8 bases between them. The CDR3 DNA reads TGTGCCAGCAGCTGGGACACTAACTATGGCTACACCTTC. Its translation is CASSWDTNYGYTF.

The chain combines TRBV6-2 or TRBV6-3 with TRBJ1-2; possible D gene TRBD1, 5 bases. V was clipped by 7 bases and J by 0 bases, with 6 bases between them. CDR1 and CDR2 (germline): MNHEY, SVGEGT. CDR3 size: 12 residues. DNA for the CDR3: TGTGCCAGCAAACAGGCTAACTATGGCTACACCTTC. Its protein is CASKQANYGYTF.

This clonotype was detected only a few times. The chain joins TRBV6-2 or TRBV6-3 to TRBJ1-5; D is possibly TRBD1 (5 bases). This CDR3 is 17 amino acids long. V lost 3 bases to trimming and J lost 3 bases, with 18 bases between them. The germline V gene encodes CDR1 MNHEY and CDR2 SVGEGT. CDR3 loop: CASSYFGGTGNNQPQHF. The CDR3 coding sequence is TGTGCCAGCAGTTATTTTGGGGGGACCGGAAACAATCAGCCCCAGCATTTT.

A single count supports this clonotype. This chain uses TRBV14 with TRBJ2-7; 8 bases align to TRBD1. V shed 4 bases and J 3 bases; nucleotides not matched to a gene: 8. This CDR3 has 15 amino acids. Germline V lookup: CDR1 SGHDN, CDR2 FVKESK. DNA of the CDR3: TGTGCCAGCAGCCGCACCGGGACAGGAGTCTACGAGCAGTACTTC. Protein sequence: CASSRTGTGVYEQYF.

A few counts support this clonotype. The CDR3 nucleotides read TGCGCCAGCAGAACCGGACAGGTGAACTATGGCTACACCTTC. Protein product: CASRTGQVNYGYTF. The V gene is TRBV5-1, the J gene TRBJ1-2, with 7 bases lining up with TRBD1. Germline CDR1 reads SGHRS; CDR2 reads YFSETQ. The length of the CDR3 is 14 residues. J lost 2 bases, V lost 5 bases, and 6 bases had no gene match. Complete variable domain (other parts from reference TRBV5-1 and TRBJ1-2): KAGVTQTPRYLIKTRGQQVTLSCSPISGHRSVSWYQQTPGQGLQFLFEYFSETQRNKGNFPGRFSGRQFSNSRSEMNVSTLELGDSALYLCASRTGQVNYGYTFGSGTRLTVV.